This T cell receptor (beta chain) was profiled in a study of shared clonotypes between healthy human individuals. Points on this clone: Antigen unknown. This specimen includes other DNA sequences encoding the same CDR3.

Trimming left V 3 bases short and J 2 bases short, with 13 bases between. Germline CDR1 reads MGHDK; CDR2 reads SYGVNS. The length of the CDR3 is 15 residues. Study-level findings and limits: Sampling involved blood alone; tissue repertoires likely differ.

Libraries were prepared by immunoSEQ multiplex PCR; TCRdb keeps only in-frame clonotypes and omits some of them. Altogether around 330,000 clones are present, around 72% being singletons, with the ten largest covering around 10%. The V gene is TRBV25-1, the J gene TRBJ2-5, with D uncertain. The TCR was taken from a man in his thirties or forties in good health. The sample was memory CD4+ T cells sorted from blood. This sample's subset: CD45RA-negative fraction. CDR3 DNA sequence: TGTGCCAGCAGTGAGGAGCAAGACGAACAAGAGACCCAGTACTTC. Protein: CASSEEQDEQETQYF. Full variable domain (outside the CDR3, taken from reference TRBV25-1 and TRBJ2-5): EADIYQTPRYLVIGTGKKITLECSQTMGHDKMYWYQQDPGMELHLIHYSYGVNSTEKGDLSSESTVSRIRTEHFPLTLESARPSHTSQYLCASSEEQDEQETQYFGPGTRLLVL.